These T cell receptor beta chains were read from a single sample in a study of blood T cell repertoires in COVID-19. Profiled with immunoSEQ multiplex PCR; TCRdb holds only in-frame clones, not every one. The sample lists some 410,000 clones; approximately 90% were seen once. The source material was PBMCs or T cells enriched from blood (not recorded which). These receptors were obtained from a woman under 40 with acute COVID-19. Both conserved end residues are part of each CDR3. The order of the fields is D gene, J gene, clone size, V gene, CDR3 DNA, CDR3 protein. The D gene is left open where the match is weak. Size tells how often a clone was seen (once, few, many) or the class of an expanded clone, and some rows leave it out.

NA TRBJ1-1 NA TRBV29-1 TGCAGCGTTGACGGCAGGATGAACACTGAAGCTTTCTTT CSVDGRMNTEAFF
NA TRBJ1-3 NA TRBV11-2 TGTGCCAGCAGCTTATCCGTCTCTGGAAACACCATATATTTT CASSLSVSGNTIYF
TRBD2 TRBJ2-5 few TRBV14 TGTGCCAGCAGCCATCAAAGGGAGGGGACCCAGTACTTC CASSHQREGTQYF
TRBD1 TRBJ2-1 NA TRBV6-5 TGTGCCAGCCGAGTGGGACAGGCTCCTGAGCAGTTCTTC CASRVGQAPEQFF
TRBD1 TRBJ1-2 NA TRBV5-1 TGCGCCAGCAGAGAAGGGCAGGGGGCTGATGGCTACACCTTC CASREGQGADGYTF
NA TRBJ2-3 NA TRBV29-1 TGCAGCGTTGACAGGGGAGTGGATACGCAGTATTTT CSVDRGVDTQYF
NA TRBJ2-7 NA TRBV5-8 TGTGCCAGCAGCTTGGGGCAGGGTGGGTACGAGCAGTACTTC CASSLGQGGYEQYF
NA TRBJ1-1 NA TRBV27 TGTGCCAGCAGTTTATCAGGAGGGAGCACTGAAGCTTTCTTT CASSLSGGSTEAFF
NA TRBJ1-4 NA TRBV3-1/TRBV3-2 TGTGCCAGCAGCCCCCACGGTGCTGAAAAACTGTTTTTT CASSPHGAEKLFF
TRBD1 TRBJ2-3 NA TRBV7-3 TGTGCCAGCAGTCCAGGGACAGGGGTGGCGGAGAAGTATTTT CASSPGTGVAEKYF
TRBD1 TRBJ1-2 NA TRBV9 TGTGCCAGCAGCGTAGCTGACAGGGGCTCAGGGGGCTACACCTTC CASSVADRGSGGYTF
NA TRBJ1-1 NA TRBV7-2 TGTGCCAGCAGCCCCAGAGTGTCCGAGGGCACTGAAGCTTTCTTT CASSPRVSEGTEAFF